The subject of this entry is one T cell receptor (beta chain). Source study methods: Amplification of reference gene primers provided the estimated nucleated cell counts. Sequencing was performed with immunoSEQ multiplex PCR; in TCRdb, only in-frame clones are kept and a portion is missing. The V and J calls and clone size were taken over from that table, and D and trimming were inferred from the DNA. The sample has a few hundred thousand clones; roughly 86% are singletons. Trimming cost V 3 bases and J 2 bases, with 14 bases left between them. This CDR3 is built from 14 residues. Germline loops: CDR1 SQVTM, CDR2 ANQGSEA. This sample is part of a study of blood T cell repertoires in COVID-19. The wider study: The study drew acute and convalescent COVID-19 samples from the United States, Italy and Spain. The cDNA or gDNA used as material had been derived from T cells, B-cell-depleted T cells, or PBMCs.

The specimen was peripheral blood. The sequence was collected from a woman aged 30 to 39 who had recovered from COVID-19. The rearrangement links TRBV29-1 to TRBJ2-7; the D gene is possibly TRBD1 (5 bases). DNA of the CDR3: TGCAGCGTTGACAGGGTCGAAGGGACCTACGAGCAGTACTTC. Residues: CSVDRVEGTYEQYF.